Reported below is one TCR beta chain. The data were obtained in a study of shared clonotypes between healthy human individuals. The germline V gene has CDR1 MDHEN and CDR2 SYDVKM. The CDR3 loop spans 14 amino acids. J was trimmed by 7 bases and V by 8 bases; bases with no gene match: 9. The donors, all of them Caucasian adults, lived in Nashville, Tennessee. It was at deep level that the assay was run. The authors distributed each subset's genomic DNA evenly over several immunoSEQ plates. Sequencing used immunoSEQ multiplex PCR; TCRdb keeps in-frame clones, though not all of them. The sample has hundreds of thousands of clones, roughly three quarters seen once.

The receptor comes from a middle-aged woman in good health. Some clones in this sample may be carry-over from other donors' samples. What was sequenced was PBMCs. The genes are TRBV28 and TRBJ1-5; TRBD1 matches 9 bases. CDR3 bases: TGTGCCAGCTTTAGACGGGACAGGGCACAGCCCCAGCATTTT. It yields the protein CASFRRDRAQPQHF.